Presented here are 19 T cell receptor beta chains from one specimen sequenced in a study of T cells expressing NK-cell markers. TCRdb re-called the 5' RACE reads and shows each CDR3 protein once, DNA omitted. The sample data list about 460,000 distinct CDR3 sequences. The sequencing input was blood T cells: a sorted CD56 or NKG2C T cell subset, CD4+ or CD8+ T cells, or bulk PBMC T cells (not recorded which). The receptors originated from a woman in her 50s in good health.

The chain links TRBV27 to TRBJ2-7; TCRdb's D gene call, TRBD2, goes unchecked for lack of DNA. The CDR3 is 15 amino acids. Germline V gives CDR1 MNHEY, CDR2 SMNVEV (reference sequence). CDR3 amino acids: CASSFQLAPAYEQYF.

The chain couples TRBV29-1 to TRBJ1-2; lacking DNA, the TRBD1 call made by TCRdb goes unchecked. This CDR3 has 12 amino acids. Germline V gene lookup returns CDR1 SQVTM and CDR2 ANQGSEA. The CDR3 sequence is CSADISLGGYTF.

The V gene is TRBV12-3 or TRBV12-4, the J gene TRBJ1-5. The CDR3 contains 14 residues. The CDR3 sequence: CASSFGSQTGSQHF.

The CDR3 is CSAREWRNLNIQYF. The chain uses TRBV20-1 and TRBJ2-4. The germline gives CDR1 DFQATT, CDR2 SNEGSKA (reference sequence). The CDR3 has 14 residues.

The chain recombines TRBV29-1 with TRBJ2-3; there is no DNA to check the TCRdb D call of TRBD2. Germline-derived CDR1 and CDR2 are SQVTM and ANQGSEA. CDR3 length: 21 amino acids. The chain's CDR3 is CSVETSPSSTSGWYHTDTQYF.

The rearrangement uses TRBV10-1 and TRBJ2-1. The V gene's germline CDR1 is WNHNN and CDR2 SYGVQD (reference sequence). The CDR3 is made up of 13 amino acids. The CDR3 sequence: CASSESGKHEQFF.

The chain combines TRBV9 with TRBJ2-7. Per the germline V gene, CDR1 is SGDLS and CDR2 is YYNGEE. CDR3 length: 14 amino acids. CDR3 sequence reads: CASSVGESTFEQYF.

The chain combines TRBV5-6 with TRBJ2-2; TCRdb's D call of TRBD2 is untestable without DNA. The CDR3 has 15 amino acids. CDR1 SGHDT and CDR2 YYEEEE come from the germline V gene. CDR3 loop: CASSLGLAGPGELFF.

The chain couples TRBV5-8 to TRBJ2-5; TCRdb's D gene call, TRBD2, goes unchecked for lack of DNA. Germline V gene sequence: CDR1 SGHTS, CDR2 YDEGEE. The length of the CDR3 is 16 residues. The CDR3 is CASSLNRGRAAETQYF.

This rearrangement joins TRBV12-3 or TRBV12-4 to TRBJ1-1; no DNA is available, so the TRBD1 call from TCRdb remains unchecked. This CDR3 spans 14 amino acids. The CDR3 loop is CATRWGRGGTEAFF.

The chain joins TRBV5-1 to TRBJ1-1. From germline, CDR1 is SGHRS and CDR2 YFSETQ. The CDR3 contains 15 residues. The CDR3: CASSLNGVMNTEAFF.

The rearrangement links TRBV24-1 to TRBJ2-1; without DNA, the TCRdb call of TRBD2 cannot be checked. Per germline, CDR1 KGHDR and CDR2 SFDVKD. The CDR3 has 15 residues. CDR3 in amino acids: CATSRNSGRTHEQFF.

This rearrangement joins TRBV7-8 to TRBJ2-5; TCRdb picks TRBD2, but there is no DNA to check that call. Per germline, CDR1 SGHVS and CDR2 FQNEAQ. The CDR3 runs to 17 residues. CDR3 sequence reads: CASSVRTVGTSMPTQYF.

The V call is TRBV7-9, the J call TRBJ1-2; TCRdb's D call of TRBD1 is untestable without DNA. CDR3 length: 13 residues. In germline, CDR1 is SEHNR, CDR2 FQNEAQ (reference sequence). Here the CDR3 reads CASIGTGGGGYTF.

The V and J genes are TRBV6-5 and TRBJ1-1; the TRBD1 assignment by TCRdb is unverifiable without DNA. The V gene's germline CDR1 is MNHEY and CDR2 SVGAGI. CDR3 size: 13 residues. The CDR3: CASSYGGLTEAFF.

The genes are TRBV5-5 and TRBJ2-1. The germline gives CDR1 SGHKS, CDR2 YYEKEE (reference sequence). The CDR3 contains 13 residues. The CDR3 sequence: CASSPTVNNEQFF.

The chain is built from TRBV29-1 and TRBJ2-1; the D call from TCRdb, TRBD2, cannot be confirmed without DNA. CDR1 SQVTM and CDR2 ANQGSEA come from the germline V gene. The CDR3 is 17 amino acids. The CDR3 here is CSVGTSGRVPTYNEQFF.

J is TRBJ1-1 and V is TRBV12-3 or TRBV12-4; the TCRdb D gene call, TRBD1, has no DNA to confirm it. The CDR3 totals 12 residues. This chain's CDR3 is CASSFVQSEAFF.

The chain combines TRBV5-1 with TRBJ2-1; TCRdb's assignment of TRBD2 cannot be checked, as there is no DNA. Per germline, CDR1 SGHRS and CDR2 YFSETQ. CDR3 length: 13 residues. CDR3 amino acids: CASQREGRNEQFF. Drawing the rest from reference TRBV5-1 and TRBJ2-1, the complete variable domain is KAGVTQTPRYLIKTRGQQVTLSCSPISGHRSVSWYQQTPGQGLQFLFEYFSETQRNKGNFPGRFSGRQFSNSRSEMNVSTLELGDSALYLCASQREGRNEQFFGPGTRLTVL.